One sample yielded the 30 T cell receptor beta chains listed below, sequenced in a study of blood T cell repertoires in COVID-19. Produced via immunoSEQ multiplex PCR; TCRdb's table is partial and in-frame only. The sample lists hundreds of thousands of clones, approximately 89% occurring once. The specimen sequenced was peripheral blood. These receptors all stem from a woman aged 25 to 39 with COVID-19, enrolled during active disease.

The CDR3 DNA follows: TGTGCCAGTATGGCTACGGGGACAGGGACCTATGGCTACACCTTC. Encoded protein: CASMATGTGTYGYTF. V usage is TRBV19 and J usage is TRBJ1-2; 9 positions agree with TRBD1. The CDR3 contains 15 residues. Germline CDR1 and CDR2: LNHDA and SQIVND (reference sequence). Unmatched junction bases numbered 10, after V lost 7 bases and J lost 4 bases.

As DNA, the CDR3 is TGTGCCAGCAGCTCTCACAGGCGAACTTCGACCGGGACTAGCACAGATACGCAGTATTTT. Encoded protein: CASSSHRRTSTGTSTDTQYF. V and J are TRBV5-4 and TRBJ2-3, with TRBD2 as a possible D gene (6 bases). The CDR3 consists of 20 residues. With 3 bases removed from V and 0 bases from J, the gap between germline ends came to 26 bases. Germline CDR1 SGHNT, CDR2 YYREEE (reference sequence).

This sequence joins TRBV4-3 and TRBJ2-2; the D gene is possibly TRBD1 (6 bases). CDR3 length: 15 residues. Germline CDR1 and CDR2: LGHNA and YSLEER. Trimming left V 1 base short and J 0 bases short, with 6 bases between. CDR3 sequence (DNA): TGCGCCAGCAGCCAAGGACAGGCGAACACCGGGGAGCTGTTTTTT. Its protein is CASSQGQANTGELFF.

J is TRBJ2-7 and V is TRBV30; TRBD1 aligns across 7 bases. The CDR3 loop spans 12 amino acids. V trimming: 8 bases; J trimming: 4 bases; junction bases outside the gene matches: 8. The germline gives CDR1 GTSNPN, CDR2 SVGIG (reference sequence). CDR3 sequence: CAASEGQYEQYV. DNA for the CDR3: TGTGCCGCTTCCGAGGGACAGTACGAGCAGTACGTC.

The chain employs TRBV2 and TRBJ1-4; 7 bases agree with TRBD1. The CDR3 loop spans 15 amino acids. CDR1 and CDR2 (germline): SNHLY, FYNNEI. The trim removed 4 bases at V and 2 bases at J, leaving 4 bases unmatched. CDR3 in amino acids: CASSGTGFTNEKLFF. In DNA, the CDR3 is TGTGCCAGCAGTGGGACAGGCTTTACTAATGAAAAACTGTTTTTT.

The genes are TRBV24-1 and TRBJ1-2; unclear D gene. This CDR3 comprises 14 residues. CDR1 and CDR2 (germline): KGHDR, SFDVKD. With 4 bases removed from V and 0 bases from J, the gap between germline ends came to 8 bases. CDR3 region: CATSDRGSNYGYTF. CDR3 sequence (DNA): TGTGCCACCAGTGACCGGGGATCTAACTATGGCTACACCTTC.

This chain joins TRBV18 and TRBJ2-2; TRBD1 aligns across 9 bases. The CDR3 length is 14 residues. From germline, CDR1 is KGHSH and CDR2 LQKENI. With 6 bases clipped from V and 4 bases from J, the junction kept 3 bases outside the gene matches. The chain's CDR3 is CASSLGQGTGELFF. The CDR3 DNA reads TGTGCCAGCTCGTTGGGACAGGGCACCGGGGAGCTGTTTTTT.

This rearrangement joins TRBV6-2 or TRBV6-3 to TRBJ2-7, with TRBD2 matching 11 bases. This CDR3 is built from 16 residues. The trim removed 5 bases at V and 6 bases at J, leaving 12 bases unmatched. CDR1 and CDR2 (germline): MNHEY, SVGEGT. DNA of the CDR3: TGTGCCAGCAGTCCCGGTCTAGCGGGAGGCCTAGGCGAGCAGTACGTC. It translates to CASSPGLAGGLGEQYV.

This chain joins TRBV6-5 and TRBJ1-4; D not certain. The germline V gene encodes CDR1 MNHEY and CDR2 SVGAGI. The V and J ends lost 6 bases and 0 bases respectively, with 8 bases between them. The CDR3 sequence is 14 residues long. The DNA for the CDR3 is TGTGCCAGCAGATTACGGGCAACTAATGAAAAACTGTTTTTT. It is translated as CASRLRATNEKLFF.

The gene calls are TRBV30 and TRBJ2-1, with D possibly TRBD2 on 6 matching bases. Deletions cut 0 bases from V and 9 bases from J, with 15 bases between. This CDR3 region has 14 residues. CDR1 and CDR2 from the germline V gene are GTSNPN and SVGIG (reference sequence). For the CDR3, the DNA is TGTGCCTGGAGTGTCTTGAGGAGGGAAGGTGAGCAGTTCTTC. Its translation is CAWSVLRREGEQFF.

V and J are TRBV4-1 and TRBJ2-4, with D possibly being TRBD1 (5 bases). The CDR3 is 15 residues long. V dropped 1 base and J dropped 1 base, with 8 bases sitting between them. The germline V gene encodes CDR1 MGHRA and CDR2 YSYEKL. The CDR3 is CASSQVAGAKNIQYF. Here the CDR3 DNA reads TGCGCCAGCAGCCAAGTAGCAGGGGCCAAAAACATTCAGTACTTC.

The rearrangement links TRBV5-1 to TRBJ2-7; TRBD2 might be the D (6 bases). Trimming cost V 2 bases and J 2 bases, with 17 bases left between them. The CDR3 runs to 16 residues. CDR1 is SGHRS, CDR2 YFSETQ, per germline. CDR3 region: CASSFPDGSHPYEQYV. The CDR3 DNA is TGCGCCAGCAGCTTTCCCGACGGGAGTCACCCCTACGAGCAGTACGTC.

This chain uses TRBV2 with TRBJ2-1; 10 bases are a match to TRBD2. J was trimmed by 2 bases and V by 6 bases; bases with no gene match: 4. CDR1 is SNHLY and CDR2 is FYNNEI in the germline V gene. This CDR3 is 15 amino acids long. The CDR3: CASRVSGRTYNEQFF. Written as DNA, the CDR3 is TGTGCCAGCAGAGTTAGCGGGAGGACCTACAATGAGCAGTTCTTC.

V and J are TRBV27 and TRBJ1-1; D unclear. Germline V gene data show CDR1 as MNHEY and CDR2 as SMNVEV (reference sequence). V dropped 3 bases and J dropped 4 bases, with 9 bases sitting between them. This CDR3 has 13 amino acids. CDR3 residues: CASSFSRGTEAFF. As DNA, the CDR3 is TGTGCCAGCAGTTTCTCCCGGGGCACTGAAGCTTTCTTT.

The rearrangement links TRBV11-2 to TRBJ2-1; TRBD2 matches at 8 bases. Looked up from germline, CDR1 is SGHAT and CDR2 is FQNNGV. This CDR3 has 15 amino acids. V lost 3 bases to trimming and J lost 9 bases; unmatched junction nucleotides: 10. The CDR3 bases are TGTGCCAGCAGCTTGAAGCGGGAGATTAGAGGTGAGCAGTTCTTC. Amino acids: CASSLKREIRGEQFF.

Here the CDR3 reads CASSRQSSSGANVLTF. The CDR3, as DNA: TGCGCCAGCAGCAGACAGTCCTCCTCTGGGGCCAACGTCCTGACTTTC. The gene calls are TRBV5-1 and TRBJ2-6, with D possibly TRBD1 on 5 matching bases. In germline, CDR1 is SGHRS, CDR2 YFSETQ. The CDR3 extends over 16 amino acids. The germline V and J ends were trimmed by 4 bases and 0 bases, with 11 bases remaining between them.

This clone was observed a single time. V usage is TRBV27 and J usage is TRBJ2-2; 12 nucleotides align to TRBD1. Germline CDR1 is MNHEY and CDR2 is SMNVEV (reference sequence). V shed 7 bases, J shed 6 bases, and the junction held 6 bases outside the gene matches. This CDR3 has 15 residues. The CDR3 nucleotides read TGTGCCAGCAAAGGGACAGGGGGCATACCCGGGGAGCTGTTTTTT. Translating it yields CASKGTGGIPGELFF.

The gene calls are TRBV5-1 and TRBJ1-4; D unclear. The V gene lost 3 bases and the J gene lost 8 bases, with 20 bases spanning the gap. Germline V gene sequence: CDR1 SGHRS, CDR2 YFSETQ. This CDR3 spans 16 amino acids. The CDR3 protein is CASSSSEHPLREKLFF. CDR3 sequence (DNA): TGCGCCAGCAGCTCGTCCGAACACCCTCTGAGGGAAAAACTGTTTTTT.

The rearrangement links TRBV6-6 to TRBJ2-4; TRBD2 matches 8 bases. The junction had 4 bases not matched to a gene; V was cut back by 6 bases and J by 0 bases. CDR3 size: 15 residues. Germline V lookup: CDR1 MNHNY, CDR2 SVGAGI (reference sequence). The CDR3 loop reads CASRLAGLAKNIQYF. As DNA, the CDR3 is TGTGCCAGCAGATTAGCGGGGCTAGCCAAAAACATTCAGTACTTC.

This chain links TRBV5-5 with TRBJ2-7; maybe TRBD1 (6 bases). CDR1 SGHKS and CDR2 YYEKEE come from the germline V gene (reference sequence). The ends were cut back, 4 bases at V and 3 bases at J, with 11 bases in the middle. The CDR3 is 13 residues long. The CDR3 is CASSPGQSYEQYV. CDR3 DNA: TGTGCCAGCAGCCCTGGACAGAGCTACGAGCAGTACGTC.

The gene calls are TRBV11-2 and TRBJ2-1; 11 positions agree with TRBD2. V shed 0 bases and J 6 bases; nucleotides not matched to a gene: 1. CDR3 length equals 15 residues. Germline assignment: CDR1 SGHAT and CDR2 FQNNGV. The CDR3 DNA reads TGTGCCAGCAGCTTAGATAGCGGGGGGGGCAATGAGCAGTTCTTC. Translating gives CASSLDSGGGNEQFF. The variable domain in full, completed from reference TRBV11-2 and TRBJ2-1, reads EAGVAQSPRYKIIEKRQSVAFWCNPISGHATLYWYQQILGQGPKLLIQFQNNGVVDDSQLPKDRFSAERLKGVDSTLKIQPAKLEDSAVYLCASSLDSGGGNEQFFGPGTRLTVL.

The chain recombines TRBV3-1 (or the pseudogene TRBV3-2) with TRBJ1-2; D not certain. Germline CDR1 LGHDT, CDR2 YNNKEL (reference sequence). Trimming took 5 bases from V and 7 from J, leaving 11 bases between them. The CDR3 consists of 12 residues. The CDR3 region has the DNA TGTGCCAGCAGCTCCAACGCGGGTGGCTACACCTTC. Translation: CASSSNAGGYTF.

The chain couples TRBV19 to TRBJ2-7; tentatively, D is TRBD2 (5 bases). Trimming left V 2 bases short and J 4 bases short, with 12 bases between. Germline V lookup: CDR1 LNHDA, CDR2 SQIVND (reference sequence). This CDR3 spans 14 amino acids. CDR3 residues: CASSISGILYEQYF. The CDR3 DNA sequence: TGTGCCAGTAGTATATCCGGGATTCTGTACGAGCAGTACTTC.

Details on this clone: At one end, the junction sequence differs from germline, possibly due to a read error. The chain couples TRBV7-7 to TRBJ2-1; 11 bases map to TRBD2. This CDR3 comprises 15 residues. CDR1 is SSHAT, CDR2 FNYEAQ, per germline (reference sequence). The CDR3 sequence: CASSQTSGAYNEQFF. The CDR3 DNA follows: TGTGCTAGCAGCCAGACTAGCGGGGCCTACAATGAGCAGTTCTTC.

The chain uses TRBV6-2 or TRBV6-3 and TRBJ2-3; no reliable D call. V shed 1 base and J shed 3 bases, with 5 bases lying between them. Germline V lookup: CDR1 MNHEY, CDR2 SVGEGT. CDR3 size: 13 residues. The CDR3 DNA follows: TGTGCCAGCAGTTACTTTAGAACAGATACGCAGTATTTT. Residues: CASSYFRTDTQYF.

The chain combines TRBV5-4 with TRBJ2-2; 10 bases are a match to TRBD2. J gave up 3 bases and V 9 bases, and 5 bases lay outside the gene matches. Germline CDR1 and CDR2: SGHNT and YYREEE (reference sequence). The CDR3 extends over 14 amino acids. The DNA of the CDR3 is TGTGCCACGAGCGGGGGGGATGACACCGGGGAGCTGTTTTTT. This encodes CATSGGDDTGELFF.

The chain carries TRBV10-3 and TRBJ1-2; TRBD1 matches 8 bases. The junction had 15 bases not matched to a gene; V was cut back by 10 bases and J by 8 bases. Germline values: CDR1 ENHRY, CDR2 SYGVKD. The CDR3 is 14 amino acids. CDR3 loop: CATRFSGQGGGYTF. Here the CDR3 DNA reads TGTGCCACACGATTTTCAGGACAGGGAGGCGGCTACACCTTC.

CDR3 region: CASSPLPQDSMYF. CDR3 coding DNA: TGTGCCAGCTCACCTTTACCCCAGGACTCCATGTACTTC. The rearrangement joins TRBV18 to TRBJ2-5; TRBD2 is a possible D gene (5 bases). V lost 3 bases, J lost 13 bases, and 18 bases lay in between. The CDR3 covers 13 residues. The V gene's germline CDR1 is KGHSH and CDR2 LQKENI.

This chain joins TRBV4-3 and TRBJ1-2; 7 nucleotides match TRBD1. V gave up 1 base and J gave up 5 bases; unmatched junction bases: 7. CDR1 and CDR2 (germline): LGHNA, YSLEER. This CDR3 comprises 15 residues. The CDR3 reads CASSQGGTDRYGYTF. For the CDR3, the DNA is TGCGCCAGCAGCCAAGGGGGGACAGACCGGTATGGCTACACCTTC.

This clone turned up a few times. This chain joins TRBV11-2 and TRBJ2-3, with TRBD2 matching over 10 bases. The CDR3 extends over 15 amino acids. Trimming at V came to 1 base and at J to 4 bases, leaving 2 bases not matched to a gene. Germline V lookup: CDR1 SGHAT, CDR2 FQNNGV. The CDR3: CASSLGAGGPDTQYF. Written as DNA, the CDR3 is TGTGCCAGCAGCTTAGGAGCGGGAGGGCCAGATACGCAGTATTTT.